This TCR beta chain was observed in a study of radiation and T cells in renal cell carcinoma. Study background: Nephrectomy followed 15 Gy stereotactic body radiation by 4 weeks.

Study-level points and caveats: Top tumor clonotypes rose in blood 2 weeks post-radiation, then contracted.

The V gene end was trimmed by 1 base and the J gene end by 1 base; junction bases not matched to a gene: 3. Germline V gives CDR1 SGHTA, CDR2 FQGTGA. This CDR3 region has 15 residues. This sample's time point: blood 2 weeks post-SBRT. The treatment here: 15 Gy SBRT to primary tumor, nephrectomy 4 weeks later. TCRdb's copy holds only in-frame clones and misses some; the assay was immunoSEQ multiplex PCR. Among roughly 140,000 clones listed, about nine tenths were seen once. Worth noting for this clone: Its antigen remains unknown.

The origin of this receptor is a woman aged 45-60 years with renal cell carcinoma. Source: blood, taken from a patient whose treatment included radiotherapy and nephrectomy. This chain connects TRBV7-3 to TRBJ2-5; 7 nucleotides agree with TRBD2. CDR3 sequence: CASSLMAGVQETQYF. For the CDR3, the DNA is TGTGCCAGCAGCTTAATGGCGGGGGTCCAAGAGACCCAGTACTTC.